This T cell receptor beta chain was identified during a study of blood T cell repertoires in COVID-19. In the original workflow: Amplifying reference gene primers gave estimates of nucleated cell counts. Profiling relied on immunoSEQ multiplex PCR, and the TCRdb table lists in-frame clones only, not all of them. D and trimming were read from the DNA, whereas the V and J calls and clone size are those reported in that table. The sample consists of some 250,000 clones, about three quarters of them appearing once. The CDR3 contains 15 residues. CDR1 is SGHAT and CDR2 is FQNNGV in the germline V gene. With 1 base removed from V and 5 bases from J, the gap between germline ends came to 14 bases.

Sequencing used peripheral blood. The TCR sequence derives from an elderly woman with acute or convalescent COVID-19. The chain recombines TRBV11-2 with TRBJ2-5; TRBD2 might be the D (5 bases). CDR3 nucleotide sequence: TGTGCCAGCAGCTTAGGGCTCGAGGGCTCGGAGACCCAGTACTTC. Its protein is CASSLGLEGSETQYF.